These 11 T cell receptor beta chains originate from one sample sequenced in a study of OX40 agonist ivuxolimab in advanced cancers. Repertoires were generated with immunoSEQ multiplex PCR, while TCRdb's copy carries only in-frame clones and drops some. The repertoire has roughly 90,000 clones, approximately 91% of them found once; the top ten carry more than 0.6%. Sequenced material: CD4+ or CD8+ T cells sorted from blood, taken in a trial of the OX40 agonist ivuxolimab. The source of these receptors is an adult with an advanced solid tumor such as melanoma, head and neck, liver or kidney cancer.

The chain links TRBV7-2 to TRBJ2-7; D gene unclear. This CDR3 is built from 14 residues. V shed 4 bases and J shed 2 bases, with 12 bases lying between them. Germline V lookup: CDR1 SGHTA, CDR2 FQGNSA. CDR3 protein: CASSSAGIAYEQYF. CDR3 sequence (DNA): TGTGCCAGCAGCTCCGCCGGAATCGCCTACGAGCAGTACTTC.

This rearrangement joins TRBV10-1 to TRBJ2-1, with 8 bases matching TRBD1. Germline V CDR1 and CDR2: WNHNN, SYGVQD (reference sequence). J lost 8 bases, V lost 3 bases, and 9 bases had no gene match. This CDR3 contains 15 residues. The CDR3 nucleotides are TGCGCCAGCAGTGACCAGGGGGCGTTTATGGATGAGCAGTTCTTC. As protein: CASSDQGAFMDEQFF.

This rearrangement joins TRBV30 to TRBJ2-3, with D perhaps matching TRBD2 (6 bases). Germline V CDR1 and CDR2: GTSNPN, SVGIG (reference sequence). The CDR3 runs 14 residues. Trimming removed 4 bases from V and 1 base from J, with 12 bases in between. Written as DNA, the CDR3 is TGTGCCTGGAACGGAGGGACCGGCACAGATACGCAGTATTTT. Its translation is CAWNGGTGTDTQYF. Full variable domain (remainder filled in from reference TRBV30 and TRBJ2-3): SQTIHQWPATLVQPVGSPLSLECTVEGTSNPNLYWYRQAAGRGLQLLFYSVGIGQISSEVPQNLSASRPQDRQFILSSKKLLLSDSGFYLCAWNGGTGTDTQYFGPGTRLTVL.

The rearrangement joins TRBV19 to TRBJ2-2, with 7 nucleotides matching TRBD2. In germline, CDR1 is LNHDA, CDR2 SQIVND (reference sequence). V shed 6 bases and J 1 base; nucleotides not matched to a gene: 5. This CDR3 region has 15 residues. DNA for the CDR3: TGTGCCAGTAGGGGCGGGACTATGAACACCGGGGAGCTGTTTTTT. It yields the protein CASRGGTMNTGELFF.

V is TRBV7-9 and J is TRBJ2-2, with 7 bases aligning to TRBD2. The trim removed 7 bases at V and 1 base at J, leaving 6 bases unmatched. The germline gives CDR1 SEHNR, CDR2 FQNEAQ (reference sequence). This CDR3 has 15 residues. Written as DNA, the CDR3 is TGTGCCAGCATGGGGAGGGCAGGGAACACCGGGGAGCTGTTTTTT. It codes for CASMGRAGNTGELFF. Combining the CDR3 with reference TRBV7-9 and TRBJ2-2 gives the whole variable domain DTGVSQNPRHKITKRGQNVTFRCDPISEHNRLYWYRQTLGQGPEFLTYFQNEAQLEKSRLLSDRFSAERPKGSFSTLEIQRTEQGDSAMYLCASMGRAGNTGELFFGEGSRLTVL.

This chain joins TRBV6-1 and TRBJ2-6; tentative D call: TRBD2 (5 bases). The germline V gene has CDR1 MNHNS and CDR2 SASEGT. The CDR3 runs 18 residues. Trimming pared 0 bases from V and 2 bases from J, leaving 14 bases between. The CDR3 region has the DNA TGTGCCAGCAGTGAAGCGGGATGGACGAGGGCTGGGGCCAACGTCCTGACTTTC. This sequence encodes CASSEAGWTRAGANVLTF.

The chain couples TRBV11-2 to TRBJ1-1; D uncertain. Trimming removed 5 bases from V and 4 bases from J, with 14 bases in between. CDR3 length: 14 residues. CDR1 and CDR2 from the germline V gene are SGHAT and FQNNGV. The CDR3 nucleotides read TGTGCCAGCAGCCCCCTAGGCTGGGGCACTGAAGCTTTCTTT. This translates into CASSPLGWGTEAFF.

The chain has TRBV30 and TRBJ1-5, with D possibly TRBD1 on 5 matching bases. The CDR3 totals 11 residues. The V gene lost 3 bases and the J gene lost 11 bases, with 11 bases spanning the gap. Per the germline V gene, CDR1 is GTSNPN and CDR2 is SVGIG (reference sequence). The CDR3 bases are TGTGCCTGGAGCTTGGGGGGAGCCCAGCATTTT. It encodes CAWSLGGAQHF.

The V and J genes are TRBV2 and TRBJ1-2; D is perhaps TRBD1 (5 bases). The germline CDR1 and CDR2 sequences are SNHLY and FYNNEI. There are 11 residues in the CDR3. V lost 10 bases and J lost 8, with 14 bases in between. The CDR3 DNA sequence: TGTGCCACCGACCTGGGGGACGGCTACACCTTC. Protein sequence: CATDLGDGYTF.

The gene calls are TRBV6-5 and TRBJ1-2, with a tentative D call TRBD1 (6 bases). The V and J ends lost 6 bases and 4 bases respectively, with 12 bases between them. The CDR3 has 13 amino acids. Germline CDR1 and CDR2: MNHEY and SVGAGI. The CDR3 region has the DNA TGTGCCAGCAGGCGACAGGACTTCTATGGCTACACCTTC. This translates into CASRRQDFYGYTF.

The gene calls are TRBV5-4 and TRBJ2-1; D is unclear. The germline gives CDR1 SGHNT, CDR2 YYREEE (reference sequence). CDR3 length equals 15 residues. The V end lost 4 bases, the J end lost 1 base, and 12 bases lay between the germline ends. For the CDR3, the DNA is TGTGCCAGCAGCCCCGGCGGCGGATCCTACAATGAGCAGTTCTTC. It codes for CASSPGGGSYNEQFF.